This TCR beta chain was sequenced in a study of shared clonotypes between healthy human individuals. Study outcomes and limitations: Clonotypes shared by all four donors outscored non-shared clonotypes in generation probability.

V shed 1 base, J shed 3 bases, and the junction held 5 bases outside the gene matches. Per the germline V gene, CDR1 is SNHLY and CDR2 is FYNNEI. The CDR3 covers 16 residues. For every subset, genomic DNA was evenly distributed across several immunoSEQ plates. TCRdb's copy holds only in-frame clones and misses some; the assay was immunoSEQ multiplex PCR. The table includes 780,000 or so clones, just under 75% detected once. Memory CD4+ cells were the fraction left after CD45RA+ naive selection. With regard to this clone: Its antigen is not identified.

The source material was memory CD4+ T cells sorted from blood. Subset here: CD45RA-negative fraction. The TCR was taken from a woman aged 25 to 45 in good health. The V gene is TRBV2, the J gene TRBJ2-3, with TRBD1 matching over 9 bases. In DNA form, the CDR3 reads TGTGCCAGCAGTGAAGAAGGGGGACAGGGAACAGATACGCAGTATTTT. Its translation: CASSEEGGQGTDTQYF. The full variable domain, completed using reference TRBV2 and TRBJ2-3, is EPEVTQTPSHQVTQMGQEVILRCVPISNHLYFYWYRQILGQKVEFLVSFYNNEISEKSEIFDDQFSVERPDGSNFTLKIRSTKLEDSAMYFCASSEEGGQGTDTQYFGPGTRLTVL.